Reported below is one T cell receptor (beta chain). The antigen is undetermined. Germline loops: CDR1 MNHNS, CDR2 SASEGT. V shed 5 bases and J 5 bases; nucleotides not matched to a gene: 3. The CDR3 consists of 13 residues. This entry comes from a study of cytomegalovirus exposure and HLA in healthy donors. General observations from the study: TCR beta V- and J-gene trimming was later associated with a missense DCLRE1C variant. TCR beta chains associated with HLA were, in a later analysis, more clonally expanded than equally common others. Specificity for CMV antigens was confirmed in vitro for a few of the CMV-associated chains. An apparent linkage of common viral pathogens to several of the most significant clusters emerged in a later analysis.

The PCR used 60 Vbeta and 13 Jbeta primers. TCRdb's table, derived via immunoSEQ multiplex PCR, lists solely in-frame clones and lacks some. In the table there are more than 95,000 clones, 77% of which are singletons. The source is a woman between 35 and 50 years old in good health and CMV-seropositive. The chain links TRBV6-1 to TRBJ2-7, with 10 bases identical to TRBD2. The specimen sequenced was PBMCs. The CDR3 DNA sequence: TGTGCCAGCAGTAAGCGGGAGGGGGACGAGCAGTACTTC. As protein: CASSKREGDEQYF.